A selection of T cell receptor beta chains follows, all from one sample in a study of cytomegalovirus exposure and HLA in healthy donors. Some clones are missing from TCRdb's copy, which holds only in-frame ones; the method was immunoSEQ multiplex PCR. Counted here are under 150,000 clones, more than 75% occurring once; the ten biggest clones make up roughly 6%. Material for sequencing was PBMCs. These receptors all come from a woman aged 40-49 years in good health and CMV-seropositive. The CDR3 runs from the conserved cysteine through the conserved F or W. The D gene is left open where the match is weak. A row's size may be missing; if present it is once, few, many or a size class.

clone_size	j_call	d_call	v_call	cdr3_aa	cdr3_nt
-	TRBJ2-7	-	TRBV27	CASRPGLGEQYF	TGTGCCAGCAGACCGGGATTAGGAGAGCAGTACTTC
once	TRBJ1-5	-	TRBV5-5	CASSQQGHNQPQHF	TGTGCCAGCAGTCAGCAGGGGCACAATCAGCCCCAGCATTTT
-	TRBJ2-7	-	TRBV5-1	CASSLVGGGPAEQYF	TGCGCCAGCAGCTTGGTTGGGGGCGGCCCGGCCGAGCAGTACTTC
-	TRBJ2-2	-	TRBV19	CASSTQGTGELFF	TGTGCCAGTAGTACCCAGGGAACCGGGGAGCTGTTTTTT
-	TRBJ2-7	-	TRBV5-6	CASRFRSRRSRGEQYF	TGTGCCAGCAGATTCCGTTCGCGGCGGAGTAGGGGCGAGCAGTACTTC
-	TRBJ2-7	-	TRBV2	CASSEQDYEQYF	TGTGCCAGCAGTGAGCAGGACTACGAGCAGTACTTC
-	TRBJ1-5	-	TRBV6-5	CASSTGSNQPQHF	TGTGCCAGCAGTACAGGGTCGAATCAGCCCCAGCATTTT
once	TRBJ1-2	-	TRBV6-5	CASSVSGMAYGYTF	TGTGCCAGCAGTGTGAGCGGTATGGCCTATGGCTACACCTTC
-	TRBJ2-1	TRBD1	TRBV7-9	CASSRGQGGNEQFF	TGTGCCAGCAGCCGTGGACAGGGGGGCAATGAGCAGTTCTTC
-	TRBJ2-7	TRBD2	TRBV7-9	CSSSPNLGLAGAGEQYF	TGTTCCAGCAGCCCTAACCTGGGACTAGCGGGAGCGGGCGAGCAGTACTTC
-	TRBJ2-2	-	TRBV9	CASSPGHWSGELFF	TGTGCCAGCAGCCCGGGACACTGGAGTGGGGAGCTGTTTTTT
-	TRBJ2-2	TRBD1	TRBV2	CASSGTGSTGELFF	TGTGCCAGCAGTGGGACAGGGTCCACCGGGGAGCTGTTTTTT
-	TRBJ1-3	TRBD1	TRBV6-1	CASRGQGSGNTIYF	TGTGCCAGCAGGGGACAGGGCTCTGGAAACACCATATATTTT
-	TRBJ1-2	-	TRBV11-1	CASSLGDGTLDGYTF	TGTGCCAGCAGCTTAGGAGACGGGACACTGGATGGCTACACCTTC
few	TRBJ1-2	-	TRBV2	CASSGGVNYGYTF	TGTGCCAGCAGTGGAGGAGTTAACTATGGCTACACCTTC
-	TRBJ2-1	-	TRBV5-1	CASSLRAEGNEQFF	TGCGCCAGCAGCTTGAGAGCGGAGGGGAATGAGCAGTTCTTC
-	TRBJ2-1	-	TRBV28	CASIPRRGNSYNEQFF	TGTGCCAGCATTCCCCGGCGGGGCAACTCCTACAATGAGCAGTTCTTC
few	TRBJ2-1	TRBD1	TRBV11-2	CASSTQGNEQFF	TGTGCCAGCAGCACACAGGGGAATGAGCAGTTCTTC